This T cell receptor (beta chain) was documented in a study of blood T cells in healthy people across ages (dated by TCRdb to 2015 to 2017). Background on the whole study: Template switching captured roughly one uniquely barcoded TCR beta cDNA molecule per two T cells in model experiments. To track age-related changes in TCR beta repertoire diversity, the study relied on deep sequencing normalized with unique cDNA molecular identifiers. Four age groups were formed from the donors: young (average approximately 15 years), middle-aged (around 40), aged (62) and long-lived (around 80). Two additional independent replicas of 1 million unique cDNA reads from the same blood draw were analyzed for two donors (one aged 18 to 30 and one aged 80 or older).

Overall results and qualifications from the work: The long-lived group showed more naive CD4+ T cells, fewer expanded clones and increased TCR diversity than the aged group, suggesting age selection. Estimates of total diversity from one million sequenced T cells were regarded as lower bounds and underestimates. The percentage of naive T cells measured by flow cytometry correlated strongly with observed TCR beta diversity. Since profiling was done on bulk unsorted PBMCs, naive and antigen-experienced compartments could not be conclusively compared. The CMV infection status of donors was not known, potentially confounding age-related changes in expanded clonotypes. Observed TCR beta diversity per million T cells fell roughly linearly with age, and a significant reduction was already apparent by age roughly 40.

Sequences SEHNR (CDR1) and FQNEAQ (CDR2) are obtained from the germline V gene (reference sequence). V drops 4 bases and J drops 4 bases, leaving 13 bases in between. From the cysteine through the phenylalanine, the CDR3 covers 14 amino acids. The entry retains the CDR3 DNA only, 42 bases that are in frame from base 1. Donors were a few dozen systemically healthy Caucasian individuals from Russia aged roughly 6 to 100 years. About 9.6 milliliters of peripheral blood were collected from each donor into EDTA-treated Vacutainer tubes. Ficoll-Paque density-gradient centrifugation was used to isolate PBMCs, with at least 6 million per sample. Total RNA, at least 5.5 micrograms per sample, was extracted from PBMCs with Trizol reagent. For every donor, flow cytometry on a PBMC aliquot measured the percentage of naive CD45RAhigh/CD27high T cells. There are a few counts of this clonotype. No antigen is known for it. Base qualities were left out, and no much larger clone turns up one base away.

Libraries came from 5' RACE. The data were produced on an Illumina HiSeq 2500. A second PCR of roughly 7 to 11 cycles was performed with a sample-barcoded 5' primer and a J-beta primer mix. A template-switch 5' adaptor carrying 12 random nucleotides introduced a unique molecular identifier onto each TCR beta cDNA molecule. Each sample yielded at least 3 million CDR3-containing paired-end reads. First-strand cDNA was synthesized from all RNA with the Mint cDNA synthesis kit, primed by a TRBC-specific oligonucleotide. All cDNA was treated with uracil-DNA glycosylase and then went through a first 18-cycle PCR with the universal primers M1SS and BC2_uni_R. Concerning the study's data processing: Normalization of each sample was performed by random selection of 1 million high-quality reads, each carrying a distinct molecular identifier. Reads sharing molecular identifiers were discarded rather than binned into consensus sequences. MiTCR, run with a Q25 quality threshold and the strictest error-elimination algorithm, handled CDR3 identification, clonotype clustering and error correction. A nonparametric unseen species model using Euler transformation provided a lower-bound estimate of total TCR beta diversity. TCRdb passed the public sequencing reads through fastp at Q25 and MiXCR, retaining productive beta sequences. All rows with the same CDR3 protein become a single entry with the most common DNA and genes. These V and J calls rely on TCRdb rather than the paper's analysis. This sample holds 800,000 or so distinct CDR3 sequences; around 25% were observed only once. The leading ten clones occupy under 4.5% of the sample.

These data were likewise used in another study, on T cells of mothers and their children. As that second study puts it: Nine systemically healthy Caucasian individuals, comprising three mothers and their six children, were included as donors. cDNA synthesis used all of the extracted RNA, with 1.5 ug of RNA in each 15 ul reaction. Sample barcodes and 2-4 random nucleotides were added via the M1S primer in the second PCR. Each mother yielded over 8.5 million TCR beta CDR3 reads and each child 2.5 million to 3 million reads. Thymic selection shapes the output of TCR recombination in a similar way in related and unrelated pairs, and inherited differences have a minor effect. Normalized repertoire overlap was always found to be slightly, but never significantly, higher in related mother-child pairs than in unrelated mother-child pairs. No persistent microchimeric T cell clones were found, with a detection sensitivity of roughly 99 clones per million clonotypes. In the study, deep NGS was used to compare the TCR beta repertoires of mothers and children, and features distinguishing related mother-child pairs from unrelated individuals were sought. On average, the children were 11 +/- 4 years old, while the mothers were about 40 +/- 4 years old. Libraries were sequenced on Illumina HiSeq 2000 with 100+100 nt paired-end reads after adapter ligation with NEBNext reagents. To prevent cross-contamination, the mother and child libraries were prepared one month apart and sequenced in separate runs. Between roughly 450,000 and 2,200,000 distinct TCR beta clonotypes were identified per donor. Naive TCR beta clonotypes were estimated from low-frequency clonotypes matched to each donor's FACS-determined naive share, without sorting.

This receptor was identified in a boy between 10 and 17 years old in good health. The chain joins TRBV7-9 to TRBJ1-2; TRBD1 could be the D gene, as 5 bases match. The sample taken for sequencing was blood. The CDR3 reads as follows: CASSSGQDTYGYTF. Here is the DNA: TGTGCCAGCAGCTCCGGACAAGACACCTATGGCTACACCTTC.